These 28 T cell receptor beta chains were sequenced from one sample in a study of shared clonotypes between healthy human individuals. Only in-frame clones appear in the TCRdb table, and some are missing; sequencing was by immunoSEQ multiplex PCR. The table shows 2 million to 2.5 million clones, with over 85% occurring only once. CD45RO-negative, CCR7-selected cells formed the naive CD8 fraction, which excluded terminally differentiated effector memory CD45RA+ cells. The sample consisted of naive CD8+ T cells sorted from blood. The origin of the receptors is a man between 18 and 29 years old in good health.

The chain joins TRBV6-5 to TRBJ1-2; no reliable D call. CDR1 and CDR2 (germline): MNHEY, SVGAGI. The CDR3 runs 15 residues. The ends were cut back, 5 bases at V and 8 bases at J, with 21 bases in the middle. The CDR3 bases are TGTGCCAGCAGTACCTTTTCGGGCTTCGACGGAGGCTACACCTTC. Translated, it gives CASSTFSGFDGGYTF.

The chain recombines TRBV18 with TRBJ2-7; D perhaps matches TRBD1 (5 bases). The length of the CDR3 is 14 residues. V shed 2 bases and J shed 4 bases, with 12 bases lying between them. Looked up from germline, CDR1 is KGHSH and CDR2 is LQKENI. CDR3 in amino acids: CASSPSRVQYEQYF. The CDR3 nucleotides read TGTGCCAGCTCACCATCCAGGGTACAATACGAGCAGTACTTC.

J is TRBJ2-5 and V is TRBV27; D might be TRBD1 (5 bases). The CDR3 has 15 amino acids. V gave up 3 bases and J gave up 0 bases, with 11 bases separating them. Looked up from germline, CDR1 is MNHEY and CDR2 is SMNVEV (reference sequence). The CDR3 is CASSFGAGYQETQYF. In DNA, the CDR3 is TGTGCCAGCAGTTTTGGGGCAGGGTACCAAGAGACCCAGTACTTC.

This chain joins TRBV5-1 and TRBJ1-5, with D uncertain. The CDR3 has 13 amino acids. Germline V gene sequence: CDR1 SGHRS, CDR2 YFSETQ. The ends were cut back, 0 bases at V and 7 bases at J, with 8 bases in the middle. For the CDR3, the DNA is TGCGCCAGCAGCTTGGAAGGGAAGCAGCCCCAGCATTTT. Translated: CASSLEGKQPQHF.

CDR3 in amino acids: CASSLGGHSDEQYF. In DNA form, the CDR3 reads TGTGCCAGCAGCCTCGGCGGACACTCTGACGAGCAGTACTTC. V and J are TRBV5-6 and TRBJ2-7; the D gene is possibly TRBD1 (5 bases). Trimming took off 4 bases at V and 5 bases at J, with 16 bases between the two ends. CDR1 and CDR2 from the germline V gene are SGHDT and YYEEEE. CDR3 length: 14 residues.

Comments on this clone: Other nucleotide sequences in the sample specify the same CDR3. The J gene is TRBJ1-2, the V gene TRBV7-2; TRBD1 matches at 10 bases. The V segment lost 0 bases and the J segment 8 bases; nucleotides outside the gene matches: 9. CDR3 size: 16 residues. Germline V lookup: CDR1 SGHTA, CDR2 FQGNSA. The CDR3 is CASSLATGQGKVGYTF. The CDR3 region has the DNA TGTGCCAGCAGCTTAGCGACGGGACAGGGGAAAGTCGGCTACACCTTC. The variable domain in full, completed from reference TRBV7-2 and TRBJ1-2, reads GAGVSQSPSNKVTEKGKDVELRCDPISGHTALYWYRQSLGQGLEFLIYFQGNSAPDKSGLPSDRFSAERTGGSVSTLTIQRTQQEDSAVYLCASSLATGQGKVGYTFGSGTRLTVV.

The rearrangement links TRBV4-3 to TRBJ2-1, with TRBD2 matching over 10 bases. This CDR3 comprises 16 residues. CDR1 and CDR2 (germline): LGHNA, YSLEER. V dropped 0 bases and J dropped 7; count of bases not matched to a gene: 6. In DNA form, the CDR3 reads TGCGCCAGCAGCCAAGACGGGCTAGCGGGAGATAATGAGCAGTTCTTC. Its protein is CASSQDGLAGDNEQFF.

The rearrangement links TRBV11-2 to TRBJ2-7; tentative D call: TRBD1 (5 bases). Between the trimmed V and J ends, which lost 4 bases and 4 bases, there was a span of 11 bases. The V gene's germline CDR1 is SGHAT and CDR2 FQNNGV. This CDR3 region has 13 residues. CDR3 DNA sequence: TGTGCCAGCAGCTCGACTCAGGGTTACGAGCAGTACTTC. Translating gives CASSSTQGYEQYF. Using reference TRBV11-2 and TRBJ2-7 for the parts outside the CDR3, the full variable domain is EAGVAQSPRYKIIEKRQSVAFWCNPISGHATLYWYQQILGQGPKLLIQFQNNGVVDDSQLPKDRFSAERLKGVDSTLKIQPAKLEDSAVYLCASSSTQGYEQYFGPGTRLTVT.

This rearrangement joins TRBV9 to TRBJ2-7, with a weak D call TRBD1 (7 bases). The CDR3 loop spans 15 amino acids. In germline, CDR1 is SGDLS, CDR2 YYNGEE. V was shortened by 3 bases and J by 0 bases, with 13 bases between the two germline ends. CDR3 in amino acids: CASSGQGGNSYEQYF. CDR3 bases: TGTGCCAGCAGCGGGCAGGGGGGTAACTCCTACGAGCAGTACTTC.

The V gene is TRBV5-1, the J gene TRBJ1-1; 12 positions match TRBD1. The CDR3 spans 13 residues. Per the germline V gene, CDR1 is SGHRS and CDR2 is YFSETQ. J lost 8 bases, V lost 4 bases, and 3 bases had no gene match. The CDR3 sequence: CASSPGTGGEAFF. The CDR3 DNA reads as TGCGCCAGCAGCCCGGGGACAGGGGGCGAAGCTTTCTTT. Using reference TRBV5-1 and TRBJ1-1 for the parts outside the CDR3, the full variable domain is KAGVTQTPRYLIKTRGQQVTLSCSPISGHRSVSWYQQTPGQGLQFLFEYFSETQRNKGNFPGRFSGRQFSNSRSEMNVSTLELGDSALYLCASSPGTGGEAFFGQGTRLTVV.

The rearrangement links TRBV9 to TRBJ2-2; TRBD2 is a possible D gene (5 bases). The CDR3 is made up of 15 amino acids. In germline, CDR1 is SGDLS, CDR2 YYNGEE. With 0 bases removed from V and 8 bases from J, the gap between germline ends came to 14 bases. This CDR3 is CASSVGEAGMGELFF. The CDR3 coding sequence is TGTGCCAGCAGCGTAGGAGAGGCGGGCATGGGGGAGCTGTTTTTT.

The gene calls are TRBV9 and TRBJ2-1, with 10 bases identical to TRBD2. J was trimmed by 0 bases and V by 4 bases; bases with no gene match: 7. The CDR3 runs to 17 residues. In germline, CDR1 is SGDLS, CDR2 YYNGEE. CDR3 protein: CASSPRTSGSSYNEQFF. DNA of the CDR3: TGTGCCAGCAGCCCGAGGACTAGCGGAAGCTCCTACAATGAGCAGTTCTTC.

The chain is built from TRBV7-8 and TRBJ2-3; TRBD2 matches 8 bases. This CDR3 spans 17 amino acids. The V segment lost 1 base and the J segment 3 bases; nucleotides outside the gene matches: 9. The germline CDR1 and CDR2 sequences are SGHVS and FQNEAQ. CDR3: CASSLGAGGAITDTQYF. CDR3 DNA sequence: TGTGCCAGCAGCTTAGGGGCGGGAGGCGCTATTACAGATACGCAGTATTTT.

This chain connects TRBV11-3 to TRBJ2-2, with 10 bases lining up with TRBD1. Trimming at V came to 5 bases and at J to 1 base, leaving 4 bases not matched to a gene. Germline values: CDR1 SGHNT, CDR2 YENEEA. This CDR3 is built from 16 residues. CDR3 protein: CASSTWDRGNTGELFF. DNA for the CDR3: TGTGCCAGCAGCACCTGGGACAGGGGGAACACCGGGGAGCTGTTTTTT.

The chain joins TRBV6-6 to TRBJ1-2; 11 bases map to TRBD1. From germline, CDR1 is MNHNY and CDR2 SVGAGI (reference sequence). V gave up 4 bases and J gave up 8 bases; unmatched junction bases: 3. The CDR3 spans 13 residues. This CDR3 reads CASSWDRGDGYTF. The CDR3, as DNA: TGTGCCAGCAGTTGGGACAGGGGGGACGGCTACACCTTC.

V usage is TRBV6-5 and J usage is TRBJ2-1; tentatively, D is TRBD1 (5 bases). Trimming left V 6 bases short and J 0 bases short, with 12 bases between. CDR1 MNHEY and CDR2 SVGAGI come from the germline V gene. This CDR3 contains 15 residues. The CDR3 spells CASRRGLLSYNEQFF. The CDR3 region has the DNA TGTGCCAGCAGAAGGGGCTTGCTCTCCTACAATGAGCAGTTCTTC.

This clone was found once. The J gene is TRBJ1-1, the V gene TRBV7-9, with 7 bases matching TRBD1. The CDR3 is 17 amino acids. Germline V lookup: CDR1 SEHNR, CDR2 FQNEAQ (reference sequence). Trimming cost V 4 bases and J 8 bases; bases outside gene matches: 19. CDR3 sequence reads: CASSSTTGSSGPVEAFF. CDR3 in DNA: TGTGCCAGCAGCTCTACGACAGGGTCCTCGGGACCCGTGGAAGCTTTCTTT.

The chain recombines TRBV5-1 with TRBJ1-1; 9 nucleotides align to TRBD1. Per germline, CDR1 SGHRS and CDR2 YFSETQ. The CDR3 covers 14 residues. Germline trimming cut 1 base from V and 4 bases from J; bases unmatched to any gene: 2. In DNA, the CDR3 is TGCGCCAGCAGCTTGAAGACAGGGGGCACTGAAGCTTTCTTT. Translated, it gives CASSLKTGGTEAFF. Drawing the rest from reference TRBV5-1 and TRBJ1-1, the complete variable domain is KAGVTQTPRYLIKTRGQQVTLSCSPISGHRSVSWYQQTPGQGLQFLFEYFSETQRNKGNFPGRFSGRQFSNSRSEMNVSTLELGDSALYLCASSLKTGGTEAFFGQGTRLTVV.

This clone was seen a few times. This chain uses TRBV10-3 with TRBJ2-2; 9 bases fit TRBD1. The V gene's germline CDR1 is ENHRY and CDR2 SYGVKD. CDR3 size: 15 residues. Trimming cost V 2 bases and J 4 bases; bases outside gene matches: 2. The CDR3 bases are TGTGCCATCAGTGAGGGGGACAGGGTCACCGGGGAGCTGTTTTTT. Translation gives CAISEGDRVTGELFF.

This rearrangement joins TRBV15 to TRBJ2-3; D gene ambiguous. The V gene's germline CDR1 is LNHNV and CDR2 YYDKDF (reference sequence). V lost 4 bases, J lost 0 bases, and 11 bases lay in between. This CDR3 spans 15 amino acids. CDR3 sequence reads: CATSIRTASTDTQYF. The CDR3 DNA reads as TGTGCCACCAGCATTCGGACGGCTAGCACAGATACGCAGTATTTT.

V gene TRBV7-2 combines with J gene TRBJ2-1; D gene ambiguous. Trimming stripped 5 bases from V and 9 bases from J, with 14 bases between. Germline V CDR1 and CDR2: SGHTA, FQGNSA. The CDR3 covers 13 residues. This CDR3 reads CASSPLFLGEQFF. In DNA form, the CDR3 reads TGTGCCAGCAGCCCTCTTTTTTTGGGTGAGCAGTTCTTC.

The chain links TRBV11-1 to TRBJ2-7, with unresolved D. The CDR3 sequence is 13 residues long. V was pared by 3 bases and J by 2 bases, with 8 bases between. CDR1 SGHAT and CDR2 FQDESV come from the germline V gene (reference sequence). The CDR3 DNA sequence: TGTGCCAGCAGCTTTGAAGGGCCCTACGAGCAGTACTTC. Protein: CASSFEGPYEQYF.

About this clone: Other DNA sequences of this sample code for an identical CDR3. The J gene is TRBJ1-1, the V gene TRBV2, with D possibly TRBD1 on 5 matching bases. The CDR3 extends over 13 amino acids. Germline CDR1 and CDR2: SNHLY and FYNNEI. The V and J ends lost 7 bases and 1 base respectively, with 10 bases between them. The CDR3 DNA reads TGTGCCAGCATCGGGACGGAGAACACTGAAGCTTTCTTT. Translated: CASIGTENTEAFF.

The genes are TRBV5-1 and TRBJ1-1, with D unclear. The V and J ends lost 0 bases and 5 bases respectively, with 8 bases between them. Germline CDR1 is SGHRS and CDR2 is YFSETQ. The CDR3 has 13 amino acids. The CDR3 nucleotides are TGCGCCAGCAGCTTGGCAGTGGGGACTGAAGCTTTCTTT. It specifies CASSLAVGTEAFF.

This chain links TRBV5-4 with TRBJ2-3; D unclear. Germline V CDR1 and CDR2: SGHNT, YYREEE (reference sequence). V lost 2 bases, J lost 3 bases, and 10 bases lay in between. The CDR3 has 14 residues. The CDR3 bases are TGTGCCAGCAGCTTAGGGTGGAGTACAGATACGCAGTATTTT. The encoded protein is CASSLGWSTDTQYF.

The rearrangement uses TRBV4-1 and TRBJ2-7; 9 bases are a match to TRBD1. The V gene end was trimmed by 3 bases and the J gene end by 4 bases; junction bases not matched to a gene: 10. Germline CDR1 and CDR2: MGHRA and YSYEKL. This CDR3 comprises 16 residues. The CDR3 coding sequence is TGCGCCAGCAGCCATTTTTTACAGGGGGCTTATTACGAGCAGTACTTC. Residues: CASSHFLQGAYYEQYF.

In DNA, the CDR3 is TGTGCCAGTAGTATTATCCGCACTAGCGGGGTGGGCAATGAGCAGTTCTTC. Its protein is CASSIIRTSGVGNEQFF. The chain joins TRBV19 to TRBJ2-1; 10 positions match TRBD2. Germline CDR1 and CDR2: LNHDA and SQIVND (reference sequence). J gave up 6 bases and V 3 bases, and 11 bases lay outside the gene matches. This CDR3 is 17 amino acids long.

The rearrangement links TRBV30 to TRBJ1-1, with 7 bases lining up with TRBD1. This CDR3 contains 14 residues. The germline V gene has CDR1 GTSNPN and CDR2 SVGIG (reference sequence). The V and J ends lost 4 bases and 1 base, in that order; junction bases with no gene match: 6. Written as DNA, the CDR3 is TGTGCCTGGACCTGGGGACAGAGGAACACTGAAGCTTTCTTT. Its protein product is CAWTWGQRNTEAFF.